The rows below give T cell receptor beta chains drawn from one sample of a study of CD8 T cells in Susac syndrome. TCRdb redid the calling of the immunoSEQ multiplex PCR reads with MiXCR, one entry per CDR3 protein. The data show fewer than 100,000 distinct CDR3 sequences, 90% to 95% seen once. Input material: CD8+ T cells from PBMCs. The receptors come from a human donor with multiple sclerosis. Both conserved end residues are part of each CDR3. Each record gives: CDR3 protein, clone size, D gene, V gene, J gene. A D gene is named only where the DNA matches it firmly. Clone size is given for some rows only: seen once, a few or many times, or a class if the clone is expanded.

CDR3: CASSQTLAVQETQYF
size: .
D: TRBD2
V: TRBV3-1
J: TRBJ2-5

CDR3: CASSSPSRTSGMGDIQYF
size: .
D: TRBD2
V: TRBV9
J: TRBJ2-4

CDR3: CASSLRGDSLSYTQYF
size: .
D: .
V: TRBV27
J: TRBJ2-3

CDR3: CASSEEETGTGAYNEQFF
size: .
D: TRBD1
V: TRBV2
J: TRBJ2-1

CDR3: CSVEQGQGAETQYF
size: .
D: TRBD1
V: TRBV29-1
J: TRBJ2-5

CDR3: CASSPRVAYGYTF
size: .
D: .
V: TRBV12-3/TRBV12-4
J: TRBJ1-2

CDR3: CASSGAPGGWAYYEQYF
size: few
D: .
V: TRBV10-2
J: TRBJ2-7

CDR3: CASSSSSRVRDTGELFF
size: .
D: .
V: TRBV6-5
J: TRBJ2-2

CDR3: CASSIGQGNYGYTF
size: .
D: TRBD1
V: TRBV11-2
J: TRBJ1-2

CDR3: CASSYDRGNEQFF
size: once
D: .
V: TRBV6-5
J: TRBJ2-1

CDR3: CASSEVNIQYF
size: .
D: .
V: TRBV2
J: TRBJ2-4

CDR3: CASSQDRSAVNYGYTF
size: once
D: .
V: TRBV3-1
J: TRBJ1-2

CDR3: CASSESLAGGPGSYNEQFF
size: .
D: TRBD2
V: TRBV10-2
J: TRBJ2-1

CDR3: CASSDSGGLYNEQFF
size: .
D: TRBD2
V: TRBV27
J: TRBJ2-1

CDR3: CASNRGYEQYF
size: .
D: .
V: TRBV11-2
J: TRBJ2-7

CDR3: CASSKGRGTDTQYF
size: .
D: .
V: TRBV7-2
J: TRBJ2-3

CDR3: CASGWGQGADTQYF
size: .
D: TRBD1
V: TRBV6-5
J: TRBJ2-3

CDR3: CASSERTSGSYEQYF
size: .
D: TRBD2
V: TRBV6-1
J: TRBJ2-7

CDR3: CASSPDRGWTEAFF
size: .
D: TRBD1
V: TRBV4-3
J: TRBJ1-1

CDR3: CAISDVQGPSYEQYF
size: few
D: .
V: TRBV10-3
J: TRBJ2-7

CDR3: CASSVGDYSYEQYF
size: .
D: TRBD2
V: TRBV9
J: TRBJ2-7

CDR3: CAWSVYEDEQYF
size: once
D: .
V: TRBV30
J: TRBJ2-7

CDR3: CASRLWPAGGQVGEQFF
size: .
D: TRBD2
V: TRBV28
J: TRBJ2-1

CDR3: CASSQGAYYGYTF
size: .
D: .
V: TRBV3-1
J: TRBJ1-2

CDR3: CASAQDTYTGELFF
size: .
D: .
V: TRBV19
J: TRBJ2-2

CDR3: CASSLTWASQPQHF
size: .
D: .
V: TRBV28
J: TRBJ1-5

CDR3: CASSFPQETQYF
size: .
D: .
V: TRBV12-3/TRBV12-4
J: TRBJ2-5

CDR3: CASSLGRNEQYF
size: .
D: .
V: TRBV28
J: TRBJ2-7

CDR3: CASNAGGNNYEQYF
size: .
D: .
V: TRBV27
J: TRBJ2-7

CDR3: CASSSRRGPDTQYF
size: .
D: TRBD1
V: TRBV28
J: TRBJ2-3

CDR3: CASSSDREREKLFF
size: .
D: TRBD1
V: TRBV7-9
J: TRBJ1-4

CDR3: CASSLGPLVSNQPQHF
size: .
D: .
V: TRBV27
J: TRBJ1-5

CDR3: CASSLEDRGIPGELFF
size: .
D: TRBD1
V: TRBV13
J: TRBJ2-2

CDR3: CASSLPGTGDTEAFF
size: .
D: TRBD1
V: TRBV27
J: TRBJ1-1

CDR3: CASSPEGQGNNYGYTF
size: .
D: TRBD1
V: TRBV5-6
J: TRBJ1-2

CDR3: CASSLDLFGLAAYEQYF
size: .
D: TRBD2
V: TRBV11-2
J: TRBJ2-7

CDR3: CSVEAGPYGETQYF
size: .
D: .
V: TRBV29-1
J: TRBJ2-5

CDR3: CASSATLSRDRDPQPTQTQYF
size: .
D: TRBD1
V: TRBV11-1
J: TRBJ2-5

CDR3: CASSSSHLYEQYF
size: .
D: .
V: TRBV27
J: TRBJ2-7